This TCR beta chain was identified during a study of neurological immune-mediated disorders. General study points: There were no CDR3 amino acid sequences shared by expanded clones across subjects, a result suggesting private repertoires in all groups.

Stored at -80 C, 2 million PBMCs were the source of the unsorted libraries. This CDR3 has 14 residues. Germline V gene data show CDR1 as SGHTA and CDR2 as FQGNSA. With 2 bases clipped from V and 5 bases from J, the junction kept 3 bases outside the gene matches. This clonotype was detected many times. Antigen specificity is unknown. The cDNA came from 5'RACE, which used 10-nucleotide random UMIs. TCRdb re-called the 5' RACE reads with MiXCR, one entry per CDR3 protein. The data contain under 35,000 distinct CDR3 sequences, approximately 1.4% of them singletons. The sequenced sample consisted of PBMCs. This rearrangement joins TRBV7-2 to TRBJ1-1; TRBD1 aligns across 9 bases. The sequence was collected from a woman in her 30s with multiple sclerosis. CDR3 amino acids: CASSLTGGLTEAFF. In DNA form, the CDR3 reads TGTGCCAGCAGCTTAACAGGGGGCCTTACTGAAGCTTTCTTT.